This T cell receptor beta chain was identified during a study of regulatory T cells in long-lasting Graves disease. Germline V gene data show CDR1 as SGHNT and CDR2 as YYREEE (reference sequence). Germline trimming cut 3 bases from V and 2 bases from J; bases unmatched to any gene: 10. The CDR3 consists of 17 residues. This clonotype was recorded a few times. Sequencing libraries for TCR beta were prepared with iRepertoire HTBI primers and Arm-PCR of CDR3 regions. TCRdb re-called the multiplex PCR reads through MiXCR, storing one row per CDR3 protein. The sample includes about 440,000 distinct CDR3 sequences, about a sixth of them seen just once. Time point here: newly diagnosed GD, antithyroid drugs for less than 3 months. The TCR library was prepared using RNA isolated from PBMCs. The sample was also linked to a second study, of T cells in Graves' hyperthyroidism and ophthalmopathy.

The rearrangement links TRBV5-4 to TRBJ2-2, with TRBD1 matching 7 bases. The sequences come from peripheral blood mononuclear cells (PBMCs), collected at new diagnosis, from a patient treated with antithyroid drugs. The receptor was isolated from a woman aged 30 to 39 with Graves disease. CDR3 coding DNA: TGTGCCAGCAGCTCCTTACAGGGGCTACTTAACACCGGGGAGCTGTTTTTT. It is translated as CASSSLQGLLNTGELFF.